This T cell receptor beta chain was found in a study of monozygotic twins with inflammatory bowel disease. TCRdb re-analyzed the 5' RACE reads; it lists each CDR3 protein once, without DNA. The listing records approximately 160,000 distinct CDR3 sequences. The CDR3 is made up of 17 amino acids. CDR1 is MNHEY, CDR2 SVGAGI, per germline. The sequence derives from a human donor with ulcerative colitis or Crohn's disease, or a healthy co-twin of an affected twin (not recorded which). The V gene is TRBV6-5, the J gene TRBJ2-6. Sequencing input: blood. This chain's CDR3 is CASSYLGSESGANVLTF.